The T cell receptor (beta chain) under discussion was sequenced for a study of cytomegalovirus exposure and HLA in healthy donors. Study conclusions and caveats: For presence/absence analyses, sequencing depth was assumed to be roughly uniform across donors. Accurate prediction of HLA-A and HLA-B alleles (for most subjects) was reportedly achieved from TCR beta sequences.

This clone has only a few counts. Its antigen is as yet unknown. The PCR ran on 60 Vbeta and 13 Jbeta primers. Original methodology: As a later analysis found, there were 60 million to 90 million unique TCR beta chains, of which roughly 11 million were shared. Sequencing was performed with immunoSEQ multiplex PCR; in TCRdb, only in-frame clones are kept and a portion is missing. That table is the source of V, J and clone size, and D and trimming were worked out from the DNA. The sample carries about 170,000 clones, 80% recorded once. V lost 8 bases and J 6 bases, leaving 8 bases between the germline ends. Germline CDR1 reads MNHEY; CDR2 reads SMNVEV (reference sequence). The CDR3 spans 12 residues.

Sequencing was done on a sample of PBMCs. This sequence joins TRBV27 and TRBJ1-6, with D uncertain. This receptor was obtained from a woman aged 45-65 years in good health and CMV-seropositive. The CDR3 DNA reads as TGTGCCAGCGGGCGGGGTAATTCACCCCTCCACTTT. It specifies CASGRGNSPLHF.